The 20 T cell receptor beta chains below all came from one sample that was sequenced in a study of blood T cell repertoires in COVID-19. Profiled with immunoSEQ multiplex PCR; TCRdb holds only in-frame clones, not every one. The sample consists of about 200,000 clones, 75% to 85% of them appearing once. The material sequenced was peripheral blood. The receptors come from a human donor in a cohort sampled during active COVID-19.

The chain has TRBV19 and TRBJ1-5, with a tentative D call TRBD1 (6 bases). CDR3 size: 14 residues. V gave up 4 bases and J gave up 3 bases, with 10 bases separating them. Germline V gives CDR1 LNHDA, CDR2 SQIVND (reference sequence). CDR3 nucleotide sequence: TGTGCCAGTAGTACCCGGGACACCAATCAGCCCCAGCATTTT. This sequence encodes CASSTRDTNQPQHF.

The chain uses TRBV27 and TRBJ1-5; 8 bases fit TRBD1. J was trimmed by 6 bases and V by 6 bases; bases with no gene match: 7. The CDR3 covers 14 residues. Per germline, CDR1 MNHEY and CDR2 SMNVEV (reference sequence). DNA for the CDR3: TGTGCCAGCAGAGGACAGGGAGGGTCTCAGCCCCAGCATTTT. This translates into CASRGQGGSQPQHF.

The chain couples TRBV11-2 to TRBJ2-1; 11 nucleotides agree with TRBD2. The CDR3 length is 15 residues. Germline values: CDR1 SGHAT, CDR2 FQNNGV. V was pared by 5 bases and J by 7 bases, with 7 bases of the junction left unmatched. The CDR3 spells CASSPTSGSPNEQFF. The CDR3 coding sequence is TGTGCCAGCAGCCCTACTAGCGGGAGTCCGAATGAGCAGTTCTTC.

This sequence joins TRBV2 and TRBJ2-5; 13 bases line up with TRBD2. Unmatched junction bases numbered 6, after V lost 6 bases and J lost 2 bases. Germline assignment: CDR1 SNHLY and CDR2 FYNNEI. CDR3 length equals 16 residues. In DNA, the CDR3 is TGTGCCAGCAGCGTGTTACTAGCGGGAGGGCAAGAGACCCAGTACTTC. This codes for CASSVLLAGGQETQYF.

The gene calls are TRBV6-5 and TRBJ1-4; D might be TRBD1 (5 bases). The CDR3 extends over 15 amino acids. V lost 2 bases to trimming and J lost 7 bases, with 14 bases between them. The germline gives CDR1 MNHEY, CDR2 SVGAGI. As DNA, the CDR3 is TGTGCCAGCAGTTACAAACGGGGGGGGATTGAAAAACTGTTTTTT. Translation gives CASSYKRGGIEKLFF.

The J gene is TRBJ1-5, the V gene TRBV10-2; D remains unclear. CDR1 is WSHSY, CDR2 SAAADI, per germline. Trimming took 6 bases from V and 3 from J, leaving 12 bases between them. The CDR3 length is 14 residues. CDR3 loop: CASRTGSTNQPQHF. The CDR3 DNA reads as TGCGCCAGCAGGACCGGGAGTACCAATCAGCCCCAGCATTTT.

This rearrangement joins TRBV7-8 to TRBJ2-1, with TRBD2 identical over 8 bases. This CDR3 has 16 amino acids. Germline-derived CDR1 and CDR2 are SGHVS and FQNEAQ. J gave up 6 bases and V 3 bases, and 10 bases lay outside the gene matches. CDR3 in DNA: TGTGCCAGCAGCTTGGGGGGACTAGAGTCGGGCAATGAGCAGTTCTTC. This translates into CASSLGGLESGNEQFF. The entire variable domain, with the rest obtained from reference TRBV7-8 and TRBJ2-1, is as follows: GAGVSQSPRYKVAKRGQDVALRCDPISGHVSLFWYQQALGQGPEFLTYFQNEAQLDKSGLPSDRFFAERPEGSVSTLKIQRTQQEDSAVYLCASSLGGLESGNEQFFGPGTRLTVL.

This clone came up once. V gene TRBV11-2 combines with J gene TRBJ1-1, with 9 positions matching TRBD1. This CDR3 has 16 amino acids. Germline V gene data show CDR1 as SGHAT and CDR2 as FQNNGV. J gave up 1 base and V 1 base, and 4 bases lay outside the gene matches. For the CDR3, the DNA is TGTGCCAGCAGCTTAGCCTCGGGACAGGGGAACACTGAAGCTTTCTTT. It specifies CASSLASGQGNTEAFF.

There are a few counts of this clone. V usage is TRBV7-2 and J usage is TRBJ2-3, with 11 bases aligning to TRBD2. CDR1 is SGHTA, CDR2 FQGNSA, per germline. CDR3 length equals 16 residues. The trim removed 5 bases at V and 1 base at J, leaving 5 bases unmatched. The CDR3 loop is CASSRGLAGRTDTQYF. CDR3 nucleotide sequence: TGTGCCAGCAGCCGCGGACTAGCGGGCCGCACAGATACGCAGTATTTT. The whole variable domain, remainder taken from reference TRBV7-2 and TRBJ2-3, is GAGVSQSPSNKVTEKGKDVELRCDPISGHTALYWYRQSLGQGLEFLIYFQGNSAPDKSGLPSDRFSAERTGGSVSTLTIQRTQQEDSAVYLCASSRGLAGRTDTQYFGPGTRLTVL.

This chain uses TRBV6-5 with TRBJ1-1; maybe TRBD1 (5 bases). The CDR3 is made up of 15 amino acids. V was shortened by 0 bases and J by 4 bases, with 12 bases between the two germline ends. Germline loops: CDR1 MNHEY, CDR2 SVGAGI. The CDR3 loop reads CASSYSRQGSTEAFF. CDR3 in DNA: TGTGCCAGCAGTTACTCACGGCAGGGAAGCACTGAAGCTTTCTTT.

V and J are TRBV6-6 and TRBJ1-6; 7 nucleotides align to TRBD1. CDR1 and CDR2 from the germline V gene are MNHNY and SVGAGI (reference sequence). Unmatched junction bases numbered 8, after V lost 6 bases and J lost 6 bases. CDR3 size: 15 residues. Here the CDR3 DNA reads TGTGCCAGCAGAGCTCCGGGACAGCCTAATTCACCCCTCCACTTT. Translated: CASRAPGQPNSPLHF.

This clone was seen repeatedly, ten times or more. The V and J genes are TRBV21-1 and TRBJ2-2; the table's D call of TRBD1 was not tested on the DNA. TRBV21-1 is a recognized pseudogene. CDR3 length: 14 amino acids. CDR3 residues: CATRTLRRTGELFF. The CDR3 region has the DNA TGTGCCACCAGGACCCTCAGGCGCACCGGGGAGCTGTTTTTT.

V usage is TRBV6-1 and J usage is TRBJ1-4; the match to TRBD1 covers 8 bases. With V trimmed by 1 base and J by 0 bases, 4 bases remained unmatched. The CDR3 consists of 17 residues. The V gene's germline CDR1 is MNHNS and CDR2 SASEGT. The CDR3 is CASSEVDRGATNEKLFF. As DNA, the CDR3 is TGTGCCAGCAGTGAAGTCGACAGGGGCGCAACTAATGAAAAACTGTTTTTT.

V gene TRBV21-1 combines with J gene TRBJ2-1; no DNA check was done on the table's D call, TRBD2. TRBV21-1 represents a pseudogene. The CDR3 runs 17 residues. CDR3 sequence reads: CASSKDPGGRERNEQFF. The CDR3 DNA follows: TGTGCCAGCAGCAAAGACCCGGGGGGTCGGGAGCGAAATGAGCAGTTCTTC.

The CDR3 sequence: CASSQGNPYNEQFF. CDR3 DNA sequence: TGTGCCAGCAGCCAGGGGAACCCCTACAATGAGCAGTTCTTC. This sequence joins TRBV6-5 and TRBJ2-1; perhaps TRBD1 as D (6 bases). V lost 6 bases, J lost 2 bases, and 11 bases lay in between. The CDR3 runs 14 residues. The germline gives CDR1 MNHEY, CDR2 SVGAGI.

This clone was seen once. This rearrangement joins TRBV5-8 to TRBJ2-2, with no clear D. V lost 2 bases and J lost 7, with 6 bases in between. Germline-derived CDR1 and CDR2 are SGHTS and YDEGEE. This CDR3 comprises 12 residues. CDR3 DNA: TGTGCCAGCAGCTTCCGGTTCGGGGAGCTGTTTTTT. As protein: CASSFRFGELFF.

The chain uses TRBV7-2 and TRBJ2-7; TRBD1 matches at 7 bases. The CDR3 has 14 residues. CDR1 is SGHTA and CDR2 is FQGNSA in the germline V gene. The V and J ends lost 4 bases and 4 bases, in that order; junction bases with no gene match: 7. The CDR3 nucleotides read TGTGCCAGCAGCTCACAGGGGTTTGGATACGAGCAGTACTTC. It is translated as CASSSQGFGYEQYF. Drawing the rest from reference TRBV7-2 and TRBJ2-7, the complete variable domain is GAGVSQSPSNKVTEKGKDVELRCDPISGHTALYWYRQSLGQGLEFLIYFQGNSAPDKSGLPSDRFSAERTGGSVSTLTIQRTQQEDSAVYLCASSSQGFGYEQYFGPGTRLTVT.

The chain uses TRBV4-2 and TRBJ2-7; TRBD2 matches at 12 bases. The CDR3 has 19 residues. Germline assignment: CDR1 LGHNA and CDR2 YNFKEQ. V was pared by 0 bases and J by 6 bases, with 15 bases of the junction left unmatched. The CDR3 sequence: CASSQDKLAGGPAFSEQYF. The CDR3 coding sequence is TGTGCCAGCAGCCAAGATAAGCTAGCGGGAGGGCCGGCTTTCTCCGAGCAGTACTTC.

The chain links TRBV28 to TRBJ1-6, with TRBD1 matching 9 bases. The CDR3 spans 15 residues. CDR1 and CDR2 from the germline V gene are MDHEN and SYDVKM. V trimming: 6 bases; J trimming: 5 bases; junction bases outside the gene matches: 5. The DNA of the CDR3 is TGTGCCAGCAGGAGACAGGGGGAGCATAATTCACCCCTCCACTTT. It encodes CASRRQGEHNSPLHF. Together with reference TRBV28 and TRBJ1-6, the CDR3 gives the full variable domain: DVKVTQSSRYLVKRTGEKVFLECVQDMDHENMFWYRQDPGLGLRLIYFSYDVKMKEKGDIPEGYSVSREKKERFSLILESASTNQTSMYLCASRRQGEHNSPLHFGNGTRLTVT.

The genes are TRBV29-1 and TRBJ2-1; 12 bases are a match to TRBD2. V shed 4 bases, J shed 8 bases, and the junction held 3 bases outside the gene matches. The CDR3 loop spans 13 amino acids. The germline gives CDR1 SQVTM, CDR2 ANQGSEA. CDR3 DNA: TGCAGCGTTGGACTAGCGGGAGTCTATGAGCAGTTCTTC. Translated: CSVGLAGVYEQFF.